This entry lists 22 T cell receptor beta chains sequenced from one sample in a study of spatial heterogeneity in lung cancer. Time point defined: sample taken at primary tumor resection. General study findings and limits: It was found that expanded intratumoral alpha and beta TCR counts tracked tumor mutation counts.

Their antigens are not known. Each CDR3 protein is one row after TCRdb ran MiXCR on the 5' RACE reads. Here the sample spans approximately 17,000 distinct CDR3 sequences, around 8.1% being singletons. The sample here was lung tumor tissue, taken at surgery. The receptors were sampled from a male donor with early-stage non-small cell lung cancer.

This clonotype has ten or more counts. The chain combines TRBV5-1 with TRBJ2-2; 8 bases match TRBD1. Germline V gives CDR1 SGHRS, CDR2 YFSETQ. V dropped 3 bases and J dropped 4; count of bases not matched to a gene: 2. The CDR3 has 14 residues. In nucleotides, the CDR3 is TGCGCCAGCAGCTCGGGACAGGCCACCGGGGAGCTGTTTTTT. Translating it yields CASSSGQATGELFF.

This clonotype was seen a few times. The V gene is TRBV7-9, the J gene TRBJ1-6; 10 nucleotides match TRBD1. Trimming at V came to 2 bases and at J to 11 bases, leaving 12 bases not matched to a gene. CDR3 length: 17 residues. The germline V gene has CDR1 SEHNR and CDR2 FQNEAQ (reference sequence). CDR3 in DNA: TGTGCCAGCAGCTTAAAACCGGGACAGGGGTTTGGGGCACCCCTCCACTTT. It specifies CASSLKPGQGFGAPLHF.

This clonotype was picked up a small number of times. At one end, the junction sequence differs from germline, possibly due to a read error. This rearrangement joins TRBV24-1 to TRBJ2-4; the D gene is possibly TRBD2 (5 bases). The CDR3 runs 14 residues. Per germline, CDR1 KGHDR and CDR2 SFDVKD. The CDR3 DNA sequence: TGTGCCACCAGTGCCCGGGGTGCCAAAAACATGCAGTACTTC. Translated, it gives CATSARGAKNMQYF.

This clonotype was seen repeatedly, ten times or more. The rearrangement joins TRBV18 to TRBJ2-7; a possible D gene is TRBD2 (5 bases). Per the germline V gene, CDR1 is KGHSH and CDR2 is LQKENI. V was shortened by 1 base and J by 2 bases, with 9 bases between the two germline ends. This CDR3 is built from 14 residues. Written as DNA, the CDR3 is TGTGCCAGCTCACCACGTACGGGAACCTACGAGCAGTACTTC. Translated: CASSPRTGTYEQYF.

By sample fraction, this clonotype is medium-sized. The chain couples TRBV20-1 to TRBJ1-6, with D hard to call. This CDR3 comprises 12 residues. Per germline, CDR1 DFQATT and CDR2 SNEGSKA (reference sequence). V shed 3 bases and J shed 3 bases, with 3 bases lying between them. The CDR3 DNA sequence: TGCAGTGCTAGTGGCTATAATTCACCCCTCCACTTT. Translated: CSASGYNSPLHF.

This clonotype counts as medium-sized. The genes are TRBV7-2 and TRBJ2-7; no reliable D call. V gave up 1 base and J gave up 3 bases, with 13 bases separating them. This CDR3 spans 15 amino acids. Looked up from germline, CDR1 is SGHTA and CDR2 is FQGNSA. This chain's CDR3 is CASSLESVGLYEQYF. The CDR3 nucleotides read TGTGCCAGCAGCTTAGAAAGCGTAGGCCTCTACGAGCAGTACTTC.

This clonotype was recorded many times. The rearrangement joins TRBV7-8 to TRBJ1-2, with D maybe TRBD1 (6 bases). The ends were cut back, 5 bases at V and 6 bases at J, with 19 bases in the middle. This CDR3 has 15 residues. Per the germline V gene, CDR1 is SGHVS and CDR2 is FQNEAQ. This chain's CDR3 is CASSATTGGADGYTF. In DNA form, the CDR3 reads TGTGCCAGCAGCGCCACAACGGGGGGCGCCGATGGCTACACCTTC.

The chain is built from TRBV28 and TRBJ2-5; D is ambiguous. The CDR3 extends over 12 amino acids. CDR1 MDHEN and CDR2 SYDVKM come from the germline V gene. Trimming removed 5 bases from V and 7 bases from J, with 11 bases in between. This CDR3 reads CASSRAMWTQYF. Written as DNA, the CDR3 is TGTGCCAGCAGTCGGGCCATGTGGACCCAGTACTTC.

This clonotype has ten or more counts. CDR3 sequence: CASSVSGDSNQPQHF. As DNA, the CDR3 is TGTGCCAGCAGTGTATCAGGGGATAGCAATCAGCCCCAGCATTTT. The V call is TRBV6-1, the J call TRBJ1-5; D is perhaps TRBD1 (6 bases). The CDR3 has 15 residues. Trimming removed 4 bases from V and 0 bases from J, with 10 bases in between. Germline CDR1 MNHNS, CDR2 SASEGT.

This clonotype was detected many times. The chain employs TRBV10-3 and TRBJ2-6; no clear D gene. Germline V CDR1 and CDR2: ENHRY, SYGVKD. Trimming left V 4 bases short and J 4 bases short, with 5 bases between. The CDR3 runs to 13 residues. Here the CDR3 DNA reads TGTGCCATCAGTGTACCGGGGGCCAACGTCCTGACTTTC. Translating it yields CAISVPGANVLTF.

The V gene is TRBV4-1, the J gene TRBJ1-2; 7 positions match TRBD1. CDR3 length: 15 amino acids. The germline CDR1 and CDR2 sequences are MGHRA and YSYEKL. V lost 3 bases, J lost 7 bases, and 11 bases stayed unmatched. The CDR3 is CASSHESGTAFGYTF. CDR3 DNA sequence: TGCGCCAGCAGCCACGAATCCGGGACAGCCTTTGGCTACACCTTC.

V usage is TRBV7-3 and J usage is TRBJ2-1; D ambiguous. Trimming removed 2 bases from V and 6 bases from J, with 8 bases in between. Looked up from germline, CDR1 is SGHTA and CDR2 is FQGTGA. There are 13 residues in the CDR3. DNA for the CDR3: TGTGCCAGCAGCTTACAAAGGAGCAATGAGCAGTTCTTC. Amino acid sequence: CASSLQRSNEQFF.

There are many counts of this clonotype. J is TRBJ1-2 and V is TRBV28, with 7 positions matching TRBD1. Per germline, CDR1 MDHEN and CDR2 SYDVKM. This CDR3 is 16 amino acids long. V shed 5 bases and J 4 bases; nucleotides not matched to a gene: 13. The CDR3 bases are TGTGCCAGCAGTCGAACCGGGACAGAAGGCTTCTATGGCTACACCTTC. Translation gives CASSRTGTEGFYGYTF.

This clonotype was picked up many times. The rearrangement uses TRBV12-3 or TRBV12-4 and TRBJ2-7; 8 nucleotides agree with TRBD1. CDR3 length: 16 amino acids. J gave up 5 bases and V 4 bases, and 13 bases lay outside the gene matches. CDR3 sequence: CASSSQGASLSDEQYF. The CDR3 nucleotides read TGTGCCAGCAGTTCCCAGGGGGCGTCCCTTTCTGACGAGCAGTACTTC.

This clonotype has at least ten counts. This chain connects TRBV27 to TRBJ1-6, with D unclear. The CDR3 covers 15 residues. V lost 0 bases to trimming and J lost 9 bases, with 12 bases between them. Germline lookup yields CDR1 MNHEY and CDR2 SMNVEV (reference sequence). CDR3 nucleotide sequence: TGTGCCAGCAGTTTATCCCCGGGGTTTGGTTCACCCCTCCACTTT. Translating gives CASSLSPGFGSPLHF.

This clonotype was recorded at least ten times. J is TRBJ1-1 and V is TRBV5-1; perhaps TRBD1 as D (6 bases). V lost 0 bases and J 1 base, leaving 7 bases between the germline ends. Per the germline V gene, CDR1 is SGHRS and CDR2 is YFSETQ. The CDR3 is 14 residues long. In DNA form, the CDR3 reads TGCGCCAGCAGCTTGGCGGACAGGAACACTGAAGCTTTCTTT. Translated, it gives CASSLADRNTEAFF.

A few counts support this clonotype. The chain has TRBV5-6 and TRBJ2-1; D is unresolved. The CDR3 sequence is 15 residues long. Looked up from germline, CDR1 is SGHDT and CDR2 is YYEEEE. V lost 1 base and J lost 3, with 11 bases in between. The CDR3 region is CASSLRRVIYNEQFF. CDR3 DNA sequence: TGTGCCAGCAGCTTGAGACGGGTTATCTACAATGAGCAGTTCTTC. Supplemented by reference TRBV5-6 and TRBJ2-1, the full variable domain reads DAGVTQSPTHLIKTRGQQVTLRCSPKSGHDTVSWYQQALGQGPQFIFQYYEEEERQRGNFPDRFSGHQFPNYSSELNVNALLLGDSALYLCASSLRRVIYNEQFFGPGTRLTVL.

In its sample, this clonotype was seen many times. The chain joins TRBV5-4 to TRBJ1-2, with a weak D call TRBD1 (5 bases). The CDR3 has 15 amino acids. Per germline, CDR1 SGHNT and CDR2 YYREEE (reference sequence). Trimming shortened V by 4 bases and J by 2 bases, and 15 bases separated the two germline ends. The chain's CDR3 is CASSIGQGQNYGYTF. The CDR3, as DNA: TGTGCCAGCAGCATAGGACAAGGCCAGAACTATGGCTACACCTTC. Based on the CDR3 plus reference TRBV5-4 and TRBJ1-2, the full variable domain is ETGVTQSPTHLIKTRGQQVTLRCSSQSGHNTVSWYQQALGQGPQFIFQYYREEENGRGNFPPRFSGLQFPNYSSELNVNALELDDSALYLCASSIGQGQNYGYTFGSGTRLTVV.

The J gene is TRBJ1-2, the V gene TRBV4-3, with 7 bases matching TRBD1. Germline V gives CDR1 LGHNA, CDR2 YSLEER. The CDR3 is made up of 16 amino acids. V lost 2 bases to trimming and J lost 0 bases; unmatched junction nucleotides: 6. In nucleotides, the CDR3 is TGCGCCAGCAGCCAACCGCCTGGACAGGCTAACTATGGCTACACCTTC. Its protein is CASSQPPGQANYGYTF.

In this sample, this clonotype turned up many times. This chain connects TRBV19 to TRBJ1-5; perhaps TRBD1 as D (6 bases). From germline, CDR1 is LNHDA and CDR2 SQIVND (reference sequence). V was clipped by 6 bases and J by 1 base, with 13 bases between them. The CDR3 contains 15 residues. Written as DNA, the CDR3 is TGTGCCAGTAGGCTACAGGGTTCAAGCAATCAGCCCCAGCATTTT. Translation gives CASRLQGSSNQPQHF.

The rearrangement uses TRBV3-1 and TRBJ2-2, with D perhaps TRBD1 (5 bases). V lost 2 bases and J lost 4, with 17 bases in between. The CDR3 is 17 amino acids. Per the germline V gene, CDR1 is LGHDT and CDR2 is YNNKEL (reference sequence). CDR3 residues: CASSQRASGRATGELFF. The CDR3 DNA is TGTGCCAGCAGCCAACGGGCATCCGGCAGGGCCACCGGGGAGCTGTTTTTT.

This clonotype was recorded at least ten times. The V gene is TRBV6-6, the J gene TRBJ1-3; 7 nucleotides align to TRBD1. The CDR3 has 13 amino acids. The V segment lost 5 bases and the J segment 7 bases; nucleotides outside the gene matches: 5. The germline V gene encodes CDR1 MNHNY and CDR2 SVGAGI (reference sequence). The DNA of the CDR3 is TGTGCCAGCAGTCCGCCACAGGGGAACACCATATATTTT. Translated, it gives CASSPPQGNTIYF.